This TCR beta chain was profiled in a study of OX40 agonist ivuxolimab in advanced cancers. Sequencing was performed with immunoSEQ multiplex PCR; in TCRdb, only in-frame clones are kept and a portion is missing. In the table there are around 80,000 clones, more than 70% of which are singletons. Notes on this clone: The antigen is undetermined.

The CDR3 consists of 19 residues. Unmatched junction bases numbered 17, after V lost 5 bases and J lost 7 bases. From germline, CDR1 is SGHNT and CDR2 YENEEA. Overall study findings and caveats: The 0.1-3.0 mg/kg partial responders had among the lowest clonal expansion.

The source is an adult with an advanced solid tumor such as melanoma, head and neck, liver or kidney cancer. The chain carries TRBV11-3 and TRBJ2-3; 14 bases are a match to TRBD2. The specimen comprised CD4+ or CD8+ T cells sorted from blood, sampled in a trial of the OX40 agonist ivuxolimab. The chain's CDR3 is CASSRAGTSGSSLGNTQYF. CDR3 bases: TGTGCCAGCAGCCGCGCCGGGACTAGCGGGAGTAGTTTGGGTAATACGCAGTATTTT.